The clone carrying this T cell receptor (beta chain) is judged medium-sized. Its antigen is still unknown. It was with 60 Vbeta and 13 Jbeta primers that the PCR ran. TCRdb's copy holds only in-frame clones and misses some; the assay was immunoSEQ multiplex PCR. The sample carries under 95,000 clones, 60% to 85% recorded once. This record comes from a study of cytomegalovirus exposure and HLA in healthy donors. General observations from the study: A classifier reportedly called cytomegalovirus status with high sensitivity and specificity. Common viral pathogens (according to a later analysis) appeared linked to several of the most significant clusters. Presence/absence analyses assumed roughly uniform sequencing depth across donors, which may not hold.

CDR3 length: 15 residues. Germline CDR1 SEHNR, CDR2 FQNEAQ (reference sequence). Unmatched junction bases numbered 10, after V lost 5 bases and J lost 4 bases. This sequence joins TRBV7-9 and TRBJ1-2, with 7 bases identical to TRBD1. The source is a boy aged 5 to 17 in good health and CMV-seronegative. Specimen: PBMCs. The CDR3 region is CASSHPTGSAYGYTF. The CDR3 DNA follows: TGTGCCAGCAGCCACCCGACAGGGTCGGCCTATGGCTACACCTTC.